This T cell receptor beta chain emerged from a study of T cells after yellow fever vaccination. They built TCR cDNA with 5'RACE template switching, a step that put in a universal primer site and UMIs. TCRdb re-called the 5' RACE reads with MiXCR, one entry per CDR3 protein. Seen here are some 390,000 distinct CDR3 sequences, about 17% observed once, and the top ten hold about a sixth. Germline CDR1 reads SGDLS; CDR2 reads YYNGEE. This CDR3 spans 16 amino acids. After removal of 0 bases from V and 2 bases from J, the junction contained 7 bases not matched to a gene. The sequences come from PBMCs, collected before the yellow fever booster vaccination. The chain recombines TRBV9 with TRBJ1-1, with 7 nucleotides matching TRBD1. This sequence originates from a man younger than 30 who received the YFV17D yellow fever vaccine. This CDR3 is CASSVDVTGKNTEAFF. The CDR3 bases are TGTGCCAGCAGCGTAGATGTGACAGGGAAAAACACTGAAGCTTTCTTT.